Here is one T cell receptor (beta chain) with its context. This clonotype was counted only a few times. Its antigen target is currently unknown. No base quality information exists; no much larger clone differs at one position. Donors were approximately 42 systemically healthy Caucasian individuals from Russia aged roughly 6 to 95 years. Approximately 9.7 milliliters of peripheral blood were drawn from each donor into EDTA-treated Vacutainer tubes. Ficoll-Paque density-gradient centrifugation was used to isolate PBMCs, with at least 6 million obtained per sample. Total RNA, at least 6 micrograms per sample, was extracted from PBMCs with Trizol reagent. For every donor, flow cytometry on a PBMC aliquot measured the percentage of naive CD45RAhigh/CD27high T cells. V loses 8 bases, J loses 7 bases, and the germline ends lie 7 bases apart. CDR1 and CDR2 are read off the germline V gene as SGHTA and FQGNSA. The cysteine opens and the phenylalanine closes a CDR3 of 10 amino acids. Only the CDR3 portion is preserved as DNA: 30 bases, with reading frame beginning at the first base.

The sample belongs to a study of blood T cells in healthy people across ages (dated by TCRdb to between 2014 and 2016). For the wider study: In model experiments, template switching captured roughly one uniquely barcoded TCR beta cDNA molecule for every two T cells. To avoid experimental bias, donors of different ages were spread randomly across the sequencing lanes. Donors were grouped into four age groups: young (average 16 years), middle-aged (39), aged (around 62) and long-lived (about 89). For two donors (one aged 18 to 29 and one aged 80 or older), the study analyzed two additional independent replicas of 1 million unique cDNA reads from the same blood draw. The study measured age-related changes in TCR beta repertoire diversity using deep sequencing normalized with unique cDNA molecular identifiers. What the research found in general, with its limitations: Bulk unsorted PBMC profiling prevented conclusive comparison of naive and antigen-experienced compartments. Observed TCR beta diversity correlated strongly with the percentage of naive T cells measured by flow cytometry. Because the CMV infection status of the donors was unknown, age-related changes in expanded clonotypes may potentially have been confounded. As age increased, observed TCR beta diversity per million T cells dropped in a roughly linear way, and a significant reduction was already evident by age 40. The long-lived group showed more naive CD4+ T cells, fewer expanded clones and increased TCR diversity than the aged group, suggesting age selection. Estimates of total diversity from one million sequenced T cells were regarded as lower bounds and underestimates.

Library method: 5' RACE. Sequencing relied on an Illumina HiSeq 2500. The second PCR ran for about 7 to 11 cycles and used a J-beta primer mix along with a sample-barcoded 5' primer. Each TCR beta cDNA molecule received a unique molecular identifier from a template-switch 5' adaptor carrying 12 random nucleotides. Each sample yielded at least 2.5 million CDR3-containing paired-end reads. First-strand cDNA synthesis was performed from all RNA using the Mint cDNA synthesis kit, with priming by a TRBC-specific oligonucleotide. Following uracil-DNA glycosylase treatment, all cDNA underwent a first 18-cycle PCR with the universal primers M1SS and BC2_uni_R. The published analysis was carried out like this. Normalization of each sample was performed by random selection of 1 million high-quality reads, each carrying a distinct molecular identifier. Instead of being binned into consensus sequences, reads that shared molecular identifiers were thrown out. MiTCR, with a Q25 quality threshold and the strictest error-elimination algorithm, was used for CDR3 identification, clonotype clustering and error correction. A nonparametric unseen species model using Euler transformation provided a lower-bound estimate of total TCR beta diversity. Starting from the raw public reads, TCRdb applied fastp trimming at Q25, assembled clones with MiXCR and retained in-frame beta chains. A single entry per CDR3 protein holds the most common genes and DNA from its merged rows. The V and J calls reflect TCRdb's pipeline rather than the authors' work. This sample comprises about 600,000 distinct CDR3 sequences, 40% to 50% of them detected only once. The ten most abundant clones make up approximately 25% of the sample.

The source material was blood. The rearranged segments are TRBV7-2 and TRBJ2-3; no confident D gene assignment can be made. This receptor was taken from a man older than 75 in good health. The CDR3 corresponds to CASGVNTQYF. Read as DNA, the sequence is TGTGCCAGCGGTGTCAATACGCAGTATTTT.